This section outlines one T cell receptor (beta chain) sequence together with its context. Moderate-to-severe activity, CAS at least 3, NOSPECS at least 4 and duration under 3 months characterized donors with ophthalmopathy. This entry is derived from a study of Graves' ophthalmopathy and Graves' hyperthyroidism. Amplification targeted the TCR beta CDR3 regions, with RNA transcripts as the source material. HTBI-primed first-round RT-PCR preceded second-round multiplex PCR. One entry per CDR3 protein results from TCRdb running MiXCR on the multiplex PCR reads. This sample has about 220,000 distinct CDR3 sequences, with 20% to 25% found just once. V shed 8 bases and J shed 1 base, with 17 bases lying between them. This CDR3 spans 15 amino acids.

The chain joins TRBV12-3 or TRBV12-4 to TRBJ1-1; D remains ambiguous. This clonotype originated in a woman aged 45-65 years with Graves' ophthalmopathy. The sample taken for sequencing was peripheral blood. CDR3 in DNA: TGTGCCAGCGCCGGGCGTGGCAGTACGAACACTGAAGCTTTCTTT. It encodes CASAGRGSTNTEAFF.